These 22 T cell receptor beta chains came from one sample sequenced in a study of blood T cell repertoires in COVID-19. Using immunoSEQ multiplex PCR, the repertoire was profiled, and TCRdb retains in-frame clones only, with some absent. The repertoire holds approximately 350,000 clones, with under 95% as singletons. Sequencing used peripheral blood. The receptor source for this set is a woman between 18 and 29 years old who had recovered from COVID-19.

The chain recombines TRBV3-1 (or the pseudogene TRBV3-2) with TRBJ2-1, with D perhaps matching TRBD2 (6 bases). The CDR3 extends over 15 amino acids. Trimming cost V 0 bases and J 5 bases, with 11 bases left between them. Germline CDR1 and CDR2: LGHDT and YNNKEL (reference sequence). The CDR3, as DNA: TGTGCCAGCAGCCAAGACCCGGGAGAGGACAATGAGCAGTTCTTC. Protein: CASSQDPGEDNEQFF.

The rearrangement joins TRBV12-3 or TRBV12-4 to TRBJ2-1, with no clear D. The CDR3 sequence is 12 residues long. Trimming removed 6 bases at V and 6 bases at J, with 9 bases between. The CDR3 loop reads CASRSSPNEQFF. The CDR3 DNA reads as TGTGCCAGCAGGTCATCCCCCAATGAGCAGTTCTTC.

The chain has TRBV12-3 or TRBV12-4 and TRBJ2-3; D is perhaps TRBD2 (6 bases). CDR3 size: 13 residues. V shed 3 bases and J shed 8 bases, with 12 bases lying between them. CDR3 protein: CASSLGGERTQYF. For the CDR3, the DNA is TGTGCCAGCAGTTTGGGGGGTGAACGTACGCAGTATTTT.

This chain connects TRBV30 to TRBJ2-1, with 14 bases lining up with TRBD2. Trimming took 3 bases from V and 8 from J; bases not matched to a gene: 6. Germline lookup yields CDR1 GTSNPN and CDR2 SVGIG (reference sequence). The CDR3 extends over 15 amino acids. CDR3 protein: CAWSPGTSGSDEQFF. CDR3 coding DNA: TGTGCCTGGAGCCCAGGGACTAGCGGGAGCGATGAGCAGTTCTTC. The full variable domain, completed using reference TRBV30 and TRBJ2-1, is SQTIHQWPATLVQPVGSPLSLECTVEGTSNPNLYWYRQAAGRGLQLLFYSVGIGQISSEVPQNLSASRPQDRQFILSSKKLLLSDSGFYLCAWSPGTSGSDEQFFGPGTRLTVL.

The CDR3 DNA is TGCAGCGTTGGTGGACTAGCGGGCTACAATGAGCAGTTCTTC. This gives the protein CSVGGLAGYNEQFF. V gene TRBV29-1 combines with J gene TRBJ2-1; TRBD2 aligns across 11 bases. The CDR3 sequence is 14 residues long. V shed 4 bases and J 3 bases; nucleotides not matched to a gene: 2. CDR1 is SQVTM, CDR2 ANQGSEA, per germline.

This chain links TRBV19 with TRBJ2-1; possible D gene TRBD2, 6 bases. The CDR3 has 16 amino acids. Germline V gene lookup returns CDR1 LNHDA and CDR2 SQIVND (reference sequence). Trimming shortened V by 3 bases and J by 0 bases, and 12 bases separated the two germline ends. CDR3 loop: CASSILALSSYNEQFF. The CDR3 bases are TGTGCCAGTAGTATTCTAGCGCTAAGCTCCTACAATGAGCAGTTCTTC.

The rearrangement links TRBV6-1 to TRBJ1-2; 8 bases are shared with TRBD1. CDR1 and CDR2 from the germline V gene are MNHNS and SASEGT. The CDR3 length is 15 residues. Trimming cost V 3 bases and J 4 bases; bases outside gene matches: 7. CDR3 DNA: TGTGCCAGCAGTGATCAGGGGGCGCGAGGCTATGGCTACACCTTC. Translated: CASSDQGARGYGYTF.

This clone was counted a single time. The chain couples TRBV10-3 to TRBJ1-2, with 8 positions matching TRBD1. The V and J ends lost 6 bases and 4 bases, in that order; junction bases with no gene match: 4. This CDR3 is built from 13 residues. Germline V lookup: CDR1 ENHRY, CDR2 SYGVKD. CDR3 bases: TGTGCCATCAGCGACAGGGGACTCTATGGCTACACCTTC. Protein sequence: CAISDRGLYGYTF.

The CDR3 coding sequence is TGTGCCAGCAGCGCTCAGGGGGCCTTTTCACCCCTCCACTTT. Amino acids: CASSAQGAFSPLHF. V gene TRBV7-2 combines with J gene TRBJ1-6, with TRBD1 identical over 8 bases. The V and J ends lost 5 bases and 9 bases, in that order; junction bases with no gene match: 6. Germline-derived CDR1 and CDR2 are SGHTA and FQGNSA. This CDR3 has 14 residues.

The V and J genes are TRBV7-2 and TRBJ1-5; TRBD1 aligns across 8 bases. V dropped 4 bases and J dropped 5; count of bases not matched to a gene: 1. This CDR3 contains 13 residues. CDR1 is SGHTA, CDR2 FQGNSA, per germline. In DNA form, the CDR3 reads TGTGCCAGCAGCTACAGGGGGGATCAGCCCCAGCATTTT. Protein product: CASSYRGDQPQHF.

This chain connects TRBV5-4 to TRBJ1-2; no definite D call. CDR1 and CDR2 from the germline V gene are SGHNT and YYREEE (reference sequence). The CDR3 is 12 residues long. Trimming removed 0 bases at V and 8 bases at J, with 8 bases between. CDR3 protein: CASSLDTVGYTF. The CDR3 nucleotides read TGTGCCAGCAGCTTGGATACGGTGGGCTACACCTTC.

This clone was seen a single time. This chain connects TRBV7-9 to TRBJ2-1; D uncertain. Germline loops: CDR1 SEHNR, CDR2 FQNEAQ (reference sequence). Trimming shortened V by 3 bases and J by 8 bases, and 14 bases separated the two germline ends. The CDR3 is made up of 14 amino acids. The CDR3 spells CASSLVEAGDEQFF. For the CDR3, the DNA is TGTGCCAGCAGCTTGGTAGAGGCTGGCGATGAGCAGTTCTTC. Full variable domain (remainder filled in from reference TRBV7-9 and TRBJ2-1): DTGVSQNPRHKITKRGQNVTFRCDPISEHNRLYWYRQTLGQGPEFLTYFQNEAQLEKSRLLSDRFSAERPKGSFSTLEIQRTEQGDSAMYLCASSLVEAGDEQFFGPGTRLTVL.

This chain uses TRBV5-1 with TRBJ2-1; 7 nucleotides line up with TRBD1. This CDR3 region has 13 residues. Trimming removed 5 bases from V and 6 bases from J; junction bases left unmatched: 5. CDR1 is SGHRS and CDR2 is YFSETQ in the germline V gene. The CDR3 sequence: CASSLTGTNEQFF. CDR3 nucleotide sequence: TGCGCCAGCAGTTTGACAGGGACCAATGAGCAGTTCTTC.

The gene calls are TRBV13 and TRBJ2-3; 7 bases are shared with TRBD1. This CDR3 is built from 12 residues. From germline, CDR1 is PRHDT and CDR2 FYEKMQ (reference sequence). V shed 6 bases and J 10 bases; nucleotides not matched to a gene: 7. The CDR3: CASSAQGFPQYF. CDR3 nucleotides: TGTGCCAGCAGTGCACAGGGGTTCCCGCAGTATTTT.

V gene TRBV7-9 combines with J gene TRBJ2-1; 7 bases align to TRBD2. The CDR3 spans 15 residues. The germline V gene encodes CDR1 SEHNR and CDR2 FQNEAQ (reference sequence). With 1 base clipped from V and 4 bases from J, the junction kept 4 bases outside the gene matches. The CDR3 DNA reads as TGTGCCAGCAGCTTAGATCTAGCGGTATACAATGAGCAGTTCTTC. It translates to CASSLDLAVYNEQFF.

The genes are TRBV15 and TRBJ1-2; D remains ambiguous. This CDR3 has 15 residues. In germline, CDR1 is LNHNV, CDR2 YYDKDF (reference sequence). Trimming took off 1 base at V and 8 bases at J, with 17 bases between the two ends. CDR3 amino acids: CATSRVLGRFEGYTF. CDR3 coding DNA: TGTGCCACCAGCAGAGTGTTAGGGAGGTTTGAAGGCTACACCTTC.

The J gene is TRBJ1-6, the V gene TRBV18; D remains unclear. CDR3 length equals 16 residues. Trimming took 1 base from V and 8 from J, leaving 15 bases between them. Per the germline V gene, CDR1 is KGHSH and CDR2 is LQKENI. The CDR3 DNA reads as TGTGCCAGCTCACCACGGCCATCTTCCCAGGATTCACCCCTCCACTTT. Protein product: CASSPRPSSQDSPLHF.

This rearrangement joins TRBV10-2 to TRBJ1-1; D ambiguous. The CDR3 is made up of 14 amino acids. Trimming cost V 6 bases and J 3 bases, with 14 bases left between them. In germline, CDR1 is WSHSY, CDR2 SAAADI. The CDR3 loop reads CASSPPREYTEAFF. The CDR3 DNA sequence: TGCGCCAGCAGCCCCCCGAGGGAGTACACTGAAGCTTTCTTT.

The genes are TRBV7-2 and TRBJ2-1, with TRBD2 matching 10 bases. Looked up from germline, CDR1 is SGHTA and CDR2 is FQGNSA. This CDR3 has 15 amino acids. Germline trimming cut 2 bases from V and 9 bases from J; bases unmatched to any gene: 7. The CDR3 region has the DNA TGTGCCAGCAGCTTATCGAAGCTAGCGGGAGTTGAGCAGTTCTTC. Its protein product is CASSLSKLAGVEQFF.

This clone was seen only once. The chain joins TRBV7-2 to TRBJ2-3; D possibly corresponds to TRBD2 (7 bases). V dropped 5 bases and J dropped 2 bases, with 17 bases sitting between them. Germline CDR1 reads SGHTA; CDR2 reads FQGNSA. The CDR3 extends over 16 amino acids. This CDR3 is CASSEYGGAFTDTQYF. CDR3 DNA sequence: TGTGCCAGCAGCGAATATGGGGGGGCCTTCACAGATACGCAGTATTTT.

The rearrangement joins TRBV5-1 to TRBJ2-1, with 7 bases that match TRBD2. The CDR3 is made up of 15 amino acids. The V and J ends lost 0 bases and 2 bases, in that order; junction bases with no gene match: 2. Per germline, CDR1 SGHRS and CDR2 YFSETQ. The CDR3 here is CASSLGGSPYNEQFF. The CDR3 DNA is TGCGCCAGCAGCTTGGGCGGGAGTCCCTACAATGAGCAGTTCTTC.

The V and J genes are TRBV19 and TRBJ1-1; 8 bases are shared with TRBD1. The trim removed 6 bases at V and 3 bases at J, leaving 6 bases unmatched. Per the germline V gene, CDR1 is LNHDA and CDR2 is SQIVND (reference sequence). The CDR3 is made up of 14 amino acids. CDR3 amino acids: CASRRTGRDTEAFF. In DNA, the CDR3 is TGTGCCAGTAGAAGGACAGGGAGGGACACTGAAGCTTTCTTT.